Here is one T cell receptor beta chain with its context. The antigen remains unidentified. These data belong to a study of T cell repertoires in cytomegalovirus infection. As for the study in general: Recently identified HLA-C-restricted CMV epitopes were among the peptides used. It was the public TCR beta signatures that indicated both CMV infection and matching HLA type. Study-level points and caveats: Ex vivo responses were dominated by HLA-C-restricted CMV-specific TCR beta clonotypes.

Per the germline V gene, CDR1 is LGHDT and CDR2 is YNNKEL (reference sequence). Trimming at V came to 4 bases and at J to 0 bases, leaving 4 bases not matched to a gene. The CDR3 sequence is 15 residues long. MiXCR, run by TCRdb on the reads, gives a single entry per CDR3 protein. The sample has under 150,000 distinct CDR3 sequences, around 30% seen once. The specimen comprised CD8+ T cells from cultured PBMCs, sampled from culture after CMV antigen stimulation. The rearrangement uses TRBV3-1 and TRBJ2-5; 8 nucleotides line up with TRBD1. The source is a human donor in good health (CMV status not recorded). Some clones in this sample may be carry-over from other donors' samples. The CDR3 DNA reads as TGTGCCAGCAGCCCGACAGGGGTGTACCAAGAGACCCAGTACTTC. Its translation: CASSPTGVYQETQYF.